This TCR beta chain was documented in a study of T cells after yellow fever vaccination. Study context: The authors prepared low-cell-number fractions using SMART-Seq v4 Ultra Low Input. General observations from the study: Among primary-vaccination clones, most reappeared after the booster, at 96% for CD4 and 88% for CD8.

It was through 5'RACE template switching that TCR cDNA was made, with a universal primer site and UMIs added. MiXCR was run by TCRdb on the 5' RACE reads, yielding one entry per CDR3 protein. The sample includes hundreds of thousands of distinct CDR3 sequences, roughly a sixth of them seen just once. Concerning this clonotype itself: Its antigen is not identified.

This CDR3 is built from 13 residues. Trimming left V 0 bases short and J 6 bases short, with 9 bases between. In germline, CDR1 is MNHEY, CDR2 SVGAGI. The sample here was PBMCs, taken before the yellow fever booster vaccination. The receptor's source is a man aged 18-30 years who received the YFV17D yellow fever vaccine. The J gene is TRBJ2-7, the V gene TRBV6-5, with a weak D call TRBD2 (6 bases). DNA of the CDR3: TGTGCCAGCAGTTACTCGATGGGGGGCGAGCAGTACTTC. Protein product: CASSYSMGGEQYF.